This T cell receptor (beta chain) was identified in a study of T cells in Graves' hyperthyroidism and ophthalmopathy. Amplification targeted TCR beta CDR3 regions from RNA transcripts. During a first-round RT-PCR of the TCR CDR3, the HTBI primer set was used. TCRdb reprocessed the multiplex PCR reads with MiXCR, giving one entry per CDR3 protein. The data show more than 300,000 distinct CDR3 sequences, approximately 15% seen once. Trimming cost V 3 bases and J 8 bases; bases outside gene matches: 8. Germline values: CDR1 MNHEY, CDR2 SMNVEV (reference sequence). CDR3 length equals 16 residues. Absent ophthalmopathy progression within 18 months defined stable Graves' hyperthyroidism. The hyperthyroidism was newly diagnosed and had lasted under 2 months; the patients were aged 18 to 65. Cells are PBMCs isolated from around 9.4 ml of fresh blood. In this sample, this clonotype turned up many times. Its antigen is still unknown.

Findings and limits, study-wide: Blood also carried most thyroid clonotypes expanded above 0.001.

The chain recombines TRBV27 with TRBJ2-1; 12 bases are shared with TRBD2. The sequenced material came from blood. The source is a woman aged 60-70 years with Graves' hyperthyroidism. CDR3 sequence reads: CASSFPASGRAYEQFF. As DNA, the CDR3 is TGTGCCAGCAGTTTTCCAGCTAGCGGGAGGGCCTATGAGCAGTTCTTC.